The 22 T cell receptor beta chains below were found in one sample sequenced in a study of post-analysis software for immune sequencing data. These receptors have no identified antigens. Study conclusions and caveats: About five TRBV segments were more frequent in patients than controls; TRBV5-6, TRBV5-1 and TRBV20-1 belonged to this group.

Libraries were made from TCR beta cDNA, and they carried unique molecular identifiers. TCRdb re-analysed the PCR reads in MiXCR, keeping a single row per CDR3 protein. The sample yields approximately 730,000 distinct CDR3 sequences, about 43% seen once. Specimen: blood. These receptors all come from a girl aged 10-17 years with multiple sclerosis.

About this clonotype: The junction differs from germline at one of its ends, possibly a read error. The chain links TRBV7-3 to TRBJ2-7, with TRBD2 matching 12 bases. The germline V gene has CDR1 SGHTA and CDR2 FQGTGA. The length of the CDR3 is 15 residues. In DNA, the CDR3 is TGTGTCAGCAGCCCACTAGCGGGAGGATCTAGCGAGCAGTACTTC. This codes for CVSSPLAGGSSEQYF.

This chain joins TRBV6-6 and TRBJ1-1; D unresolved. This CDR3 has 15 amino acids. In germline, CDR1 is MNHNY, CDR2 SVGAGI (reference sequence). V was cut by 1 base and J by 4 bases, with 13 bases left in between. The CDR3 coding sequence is TGTGCCAGCAGTTACTTCACCGGGCCCCGCACTGAAGCTTTCTTT. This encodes CASSYFTGPRTEAFF.

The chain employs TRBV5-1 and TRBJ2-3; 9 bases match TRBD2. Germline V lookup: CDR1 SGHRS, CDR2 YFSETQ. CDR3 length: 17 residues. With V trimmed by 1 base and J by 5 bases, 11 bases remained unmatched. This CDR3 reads CASSLSSGGRAQDTQYF. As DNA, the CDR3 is TGCGCCAGCAGCTTGTCCTCAGGCGGGAGGGCCCAAGATACGCAGTATTTT.

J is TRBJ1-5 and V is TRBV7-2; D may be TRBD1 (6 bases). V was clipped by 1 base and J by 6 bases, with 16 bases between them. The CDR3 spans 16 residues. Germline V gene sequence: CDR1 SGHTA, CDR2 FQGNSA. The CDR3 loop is CASSLDPRGSGQPQHF. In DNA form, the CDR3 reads TGTGCCAGCAGCTTAGACCCCAGGGGAAGCGGTCAGCCCCAGCATTTT.

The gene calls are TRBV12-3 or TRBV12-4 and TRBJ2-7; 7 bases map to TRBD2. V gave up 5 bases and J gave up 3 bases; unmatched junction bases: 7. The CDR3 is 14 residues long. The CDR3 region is CASSHRLAGYEQYF. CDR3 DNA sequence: TGTGCCAGCAGTCACAGACTAGCCGGCTACGAGCAGTACTTC.

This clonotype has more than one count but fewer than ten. Written as DNA, the CDR3 is TGCGCCAGCAGCATCCCGGACGGAATCACAGATACGCAGTATTTT. It yields the protein CASSIPDGITDTQYF. The chain links TRBV5-1 to TRBJ2-3; no reliable D call. V was trimmed by 4 bases and J by 2 bases, leaving 14 bases between them. The CDR3 totals 15 residues. Per the germline V gene, CDR1 is SGHRS and CDR2 is YFSETQ.

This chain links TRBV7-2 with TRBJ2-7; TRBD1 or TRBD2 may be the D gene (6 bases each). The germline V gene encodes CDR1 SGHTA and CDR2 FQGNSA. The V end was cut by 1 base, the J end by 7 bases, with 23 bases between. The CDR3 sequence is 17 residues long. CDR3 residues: CASSLVSGGGYPGEQYF. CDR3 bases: TGTGCCAGCAGCTTAGTGTCTGGAGGGGGGTACCCAGGGGAGCAGTACTTC. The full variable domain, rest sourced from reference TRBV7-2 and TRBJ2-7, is GAGVSQSPSNKVTEKGKDVELRCDPISGHTALYWYRQSLGQGLEFLIYFQGNSAPDKSGLPSDRFSAERTGGSVSTLTIQRTQQEDSAVYLCASSLVSGGGYPGEQYFGPGTRLTVT.

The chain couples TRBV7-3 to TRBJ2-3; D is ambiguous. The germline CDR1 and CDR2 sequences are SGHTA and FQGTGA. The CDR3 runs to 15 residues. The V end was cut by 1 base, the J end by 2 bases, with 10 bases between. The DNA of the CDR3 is TGTGCCAGCAGCTTAAACGGCGGTATCACAGATACGCAGTATTTT. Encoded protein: CASSLNGGITDTQYF.

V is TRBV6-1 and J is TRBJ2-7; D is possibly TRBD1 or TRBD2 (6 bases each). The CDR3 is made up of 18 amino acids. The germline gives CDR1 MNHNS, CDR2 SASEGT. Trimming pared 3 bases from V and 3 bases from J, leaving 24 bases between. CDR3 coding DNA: TGTGCCAGCAGTGACGGGGGACACAGGACGGGTAGCGACTACGAGCAGTACTTC. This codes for CASSDGGHRTGSDYEQYF.

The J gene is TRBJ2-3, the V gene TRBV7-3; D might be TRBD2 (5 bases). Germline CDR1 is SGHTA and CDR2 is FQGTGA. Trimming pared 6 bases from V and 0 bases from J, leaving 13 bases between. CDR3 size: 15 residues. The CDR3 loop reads CASSPGGPSTDTQYF. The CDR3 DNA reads TGTGCCAGCAGTCCGGGCGGGCCTAGCACAGATACGCAGTATTTT.

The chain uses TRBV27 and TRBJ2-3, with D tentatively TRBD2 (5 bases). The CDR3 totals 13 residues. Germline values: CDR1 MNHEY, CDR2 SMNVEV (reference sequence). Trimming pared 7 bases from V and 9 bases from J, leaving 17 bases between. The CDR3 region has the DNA TGTGCCAGCAAAACTTGGGAACGAGGGACGCAGTATTTT. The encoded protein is CASKTWERGTQYF.

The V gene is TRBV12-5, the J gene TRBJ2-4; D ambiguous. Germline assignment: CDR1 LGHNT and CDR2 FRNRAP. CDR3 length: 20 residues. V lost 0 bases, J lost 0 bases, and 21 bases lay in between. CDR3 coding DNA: TGTGCTAGTGGTTTGGTACTTAATGTCCATGGTTGGGGAGCCAAAAACATTCAGTACTTC. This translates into CASGLVLNVHGWGAKNIQYF.

This chain's CDR3 is CSALPGGASRNKETQYF. The CDR3 DNA follows: TGCAGTGCCCTCCCTGGCGGGGCTAGCAGAAATAAAGAGACCCAGTACTTC. J is TRBJ2-5 and V is TRBV20-1; possibly TRBD2 for D (6 bases). The germline V and J ends were trimmed by 6 bases and 3 bases, with 26 bases remaining between them. CDR3 length: 17 amino acids. Germline CDR1 is DFQATT and CDR2 is SNEGSKA (reference sequence).

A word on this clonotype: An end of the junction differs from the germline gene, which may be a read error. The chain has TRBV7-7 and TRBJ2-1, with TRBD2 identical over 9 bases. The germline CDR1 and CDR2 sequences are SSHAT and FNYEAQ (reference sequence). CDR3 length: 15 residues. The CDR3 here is CASSPGSGRFNEQFF. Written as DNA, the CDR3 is TGTGCTAGCAGCCCCGGGAGCGGGAGGTTTAATGAGCAGTTCTTC.

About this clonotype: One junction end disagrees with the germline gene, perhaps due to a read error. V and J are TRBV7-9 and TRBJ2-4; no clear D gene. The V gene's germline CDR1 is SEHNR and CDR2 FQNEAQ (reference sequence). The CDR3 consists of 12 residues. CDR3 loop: CAGSHGASEQYF. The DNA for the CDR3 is TGTGCCGGCAGCCATGGAGCGAGTGAGCAGTACTTC.

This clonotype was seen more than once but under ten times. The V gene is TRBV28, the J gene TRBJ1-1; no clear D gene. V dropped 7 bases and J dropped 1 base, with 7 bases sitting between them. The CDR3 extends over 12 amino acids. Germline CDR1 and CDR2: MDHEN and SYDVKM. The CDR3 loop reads CASKTRNTEAFF. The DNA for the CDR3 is TGTGCCAGCAAAACACGGAACACTGAAGCTTTCTTT.

CDR3 DNA sequence: TGTGCCATCGCTAGGACGGGGCTTGCGGATGAAAAACTGTTTTTT. The encoded protein is CAIARTGLADEKLFF. The V gene is TRBV7-9, the J gene TRBJ1-4, with a weak D call TRBD1 (5 bases). The V end lost 10 bases, the J end lost 6 bases, and 21 bases lay between the germline ends. This CDR3 contains 15 residues. Germline V gene data show CDR1 as SEHNR and CDR2 as FQNEAQ (reference sequence). The full variable domain, in which reference TRBV7-9 and TRBJ1-4 provide the parts outside the CDR3, is DTGVSQNPRHKITKRGQNVTFRCDPISEHNRLYWYRQTLGQGPEFLTYFQNEAQLEKSRLLSDRFSAERPKGSFSTLEIQRTEQGDSAMYLCAIARTGLADEKLFFGSGTQLSVL.

The CDR3 bases are TGTGCCAGCAGAGAGCGGGAGAGTGGAGAGACCCAGTACTTC. This encodes CASRERESGETQYF. This chain joins TRBV12-3 or TRBV12-4 and TRBJ2-5, with TRBD2 matching over 8 bases. The CDR3 has 14 residues. V lost 6 bases, J lost 4 bases, and 7 bases stayed unmatched.

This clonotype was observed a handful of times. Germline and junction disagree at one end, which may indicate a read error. The CDR3 spells CASSPRDRGQETQYF. In DNA form, the CDR3 reads TGTGCCAGCAGCCCCCGGGACAGGGGACAAGAGACCCAGTACTTC. The chain uses TRBV5-1 and TRBJ2-5; 10 positions match TRBD1. Germline CDR1 reads SGHRS; CDR2 reads YFSETQ. The CDR3 consists of 15 residues.

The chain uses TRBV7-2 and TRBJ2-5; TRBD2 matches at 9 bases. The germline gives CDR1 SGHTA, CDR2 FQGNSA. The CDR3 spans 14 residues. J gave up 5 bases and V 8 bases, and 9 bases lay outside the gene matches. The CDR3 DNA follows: TGTGCCAGCGGGCCGGGACTAGCACAGGAGACCCAGTACTTC. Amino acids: CASGPGLAQETQYF. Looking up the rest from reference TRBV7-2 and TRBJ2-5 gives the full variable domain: GAGVSQSPSNKVTEKGKDVELRCDPISGHTALYWYRQSLGQGLEFLIYFQGNSAPDKSGLPSDRFSAERTGGSVSTLTIQRTQQEDSAVYLCASGPGLAQETQYFGPGTRLLVL.

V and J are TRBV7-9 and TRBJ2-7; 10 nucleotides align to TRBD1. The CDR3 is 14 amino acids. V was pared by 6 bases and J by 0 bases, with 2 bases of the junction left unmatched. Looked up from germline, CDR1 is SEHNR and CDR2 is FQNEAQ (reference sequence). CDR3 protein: CASRGQGTSYEQYF. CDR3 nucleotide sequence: TGTGCCAGCAGGGGACAGGGGACCTCCTACGAGCAGTACTTC.

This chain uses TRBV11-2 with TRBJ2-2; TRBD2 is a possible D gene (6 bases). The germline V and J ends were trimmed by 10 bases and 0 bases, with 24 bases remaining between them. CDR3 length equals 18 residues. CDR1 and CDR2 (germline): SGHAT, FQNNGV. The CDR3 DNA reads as TGTGCCACCTCAAGCCTACTGGGACTCCTAACGAACACCGGGGAGCTGTTTTTT. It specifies CATSSLLGLLTNTGELFF.